A selection of T cell receptor beta chains follows, all from one sample in a study of blood T cells in healthy people across ages. TCRdb reanalysed the 5' RACE reads using MiXCR and keeps one entry per CDR3 protein. The sample lists 500,000 to 650,000 distinct CDR3 sequences; around 27% were seen once. These sequences were also reported in another study, on T cells of mothers and their children.

Sequencing input: blood. All receptors derive from a boy aged 2 to 10 in good health. Each CDR3 is given with its conserved first and last residue. D genes are given only for firm matches. Some rows have no size entry. The others give once, few or many, or a class for an expanded clone.

d_call j_call clone_size v_call cdr3_aa cdr3_nt
- TRBJ2-7 - TRBV3-1 CASSQDGSGRLSYEQYF TGTGCCAGCAGCCAAGATGGAAGCGGGCGACTCTCCTACGAGCAGTACTTC
- TRBJ2-1 few TRBV7-8 CASLTGGPTPLYNEQFF TGTGCCAGCCTGACGGGGGGCCCAACCCCTCTGTACAATGAGCAGTTCTTC
TRBD2 TRBJ2-1 - TRBV20-1 CSATLGTGGDNEQFF TGCAGTGCAACCCTAGGGACGGGAGGTGACAATGAGCAGTTCTTC
- TRBJ2-5 few TRBV29-1 CSVEKGEEETQYF TGCAGCGTTGAAAAGGGGGAGGAGGAGACCCAGTACTTC
- TRBJ2-2 few TRBV11-3 CASSLYGDTGELFF TGTGCCAGCAGCTTATATGGGGACACCGGGGAGCTGTTTTTT
- TRBJ2-1 few TRBV5-1 CASSLAYEQFF TGCGCCAGCAGCTTGGCCTATGAGCAGTTCTTC
TRBD2 TRBJ2-7 - TRBV4-3 CASSHALAGGYEQYF TGCGCCAGCAGCCACGCGCTAGCGGGGGGCTACGAGCAGTACTTC
TRBD1 TRBJ1-6 - TRBV27 CASNPTGAGSPLHF TGTGCCAGCAACCCGACAGGGGCCGGCTCACCCCTCCACTTT
- TRBJ2-1 few TRBV6-2/TRBV6-3 CASSSGTRLGNGQFF TGTGCCAGCAGTTCCGGGACACGCCTTGGGAATGGGCAGTTCTTC
- TRBJ2-5 few TRBV5-1 CASSLHDLLQTQYF TGCGCCAGCAGCTTGCACGATTTACTGCAGACCCAGTACTTC
- TRBJ2-1 - TRBV5-1 CASRASGKTHNEQFF TGCGCCAGCAGAGCGAGCGGAAAAACCCACAATGAGCAGTTCTTC
- TRBJ1-2 many TRBV6-5 CASRGPQANYGYTF TGTGCCAGCAGAGGACCACAGGCCAACTATGGCTACACCTTC
TRBD1 TRBJ2-5 many TRBV7-9 CASSSDREQTQYF TGTGCCAGCAGCTCCGACAGGGAACAGACCCAGTACTTC
- TRBJ2-5 - TRBV6-5 CASSYRIGRIQETQYF TGTGCCAGCAGTTACCGTATAGGCCGAATTCAAGAGACCCAGTACTTC
TRBD1 TRBJ1-1 - TRBV12-3/TRBV12-4 CASSLRPTGITEAFF TGTGCCAGCAGTCTTAGGCCGACAGGGATCACTGAAGCTTTCTTT
TRBD2 TRBJ2-1 - TRBV11-1 CASSFSGRAYNEQFF TGTGCCAGCAGCTTTAGCGGGAGAGCCTACAATGAGCAGTTCTTC
TRBD2 TRBJ2-1 - TRBV6-5 CASLAGNYNEQFF TGTGCCAGCCTAGCGGGGAACTACAATGAGCAGTTCTTC
- TRBJ2-7 few TRBV7-8 CASSFSDGDEQYF TGTGCCAGCAGCTTCTCGGACGGAGACGAGCAGTACTTC
- TRBJ2-7 - TRBV21-1 CASTFRDKPYEQYF TGTGCCAGCACCTTCCGGGACAAACCCTACGAGCAGTACTTC
- TRBJ1-6 - TRBV12-3/TRBV12-4 CASSLRTGIDSPLHF TGTGCCAGCAGTTTAAGGACTGGAATTGATTCACCCCTCCACTTT
TRBD2 TRBJ2-7 - TRBV6-6 CASSYPQREGTYEQYF TGTGCCAGCAGTTACCCACAGCGGGAGGGTACCTACGAGCAGTACTTC
TRBD2 TRBJ2-5 few TRBV7-9 CASSALGTSGSPGETQYF TGTGCCAGCAGCGCCCTGGGAACTAGCGGCTCCCCGGGAGAGACCCAGTACTTC
TRBD1 TRBJ2-2 few TRBV5-1 CASSLAGTGVTGELFF TGCGCCAGCAGCTTGGCCGGGACAGGGGTGACCGGGGAGCTGTTTTTT
- TRBJ2-5 few TRBV12-3/TRBV12-4 CASSALWETQYF TGTGCCAGCAGTGCCCTGTGGGAGACCCAGTACTTC
TRBD2 TRBJ2-7 - TRBV6-5 CASSTRLAGGREQYF TGTGCCAGCAGTACCCGACTAGCGGGGGGTCGTGAGCAGTACTTC
- TRBJ2-3 - TRBV13 CASSSPNTDTQYF TGTGCCAGCAGCTCCCCTAACACAGATACGCAGTATTTT
- TRBJ1-4 few TRBV5-5 CASSPYPGGLTNEKLFF TGTGCCAGCAGCCCTTACCCCGGGGGCTTAACTAATGAAAAACTGTTTTTT
TRBD1 TRBJ1-2 few TRBV13 CASSPGRTGGGYGYTF TGTGCCAGCAGCCCCGGGCGCACAGGGGGGGGCTATGGCTACACCTTC
TRBD1 TRBJ2-7 - TRBV11-2 CASSFIPRRDRNSYEQYF TGTGCCAGCAGCTTTATTCCCCGTAGGGACAGAAACTCCTACGAGCAGTACTTC
TRBD1 TRBJ2-7 few TRBV13 CASEGQGVREQYF TGTGCCAGTGAAGGACAGGGGGTTCGGGAGCAGTACTTC
TRBD1 TRBJ1-2 - TRBV12-3/TRBV12-4 CASTQGQGGYGYTF TGTGCCAGCACCCAGGGACAGGGGGGCTATGGCTACACCTTC